These 21 T cell receptor beta chains were all obtained from the same sample, sequenced in a study of T cell responses to AZD1222 COVID-19 vaccine. Profiled with immunoSEQ multiplex PCR; TCRdb holds only in-frame clones, not every one. The table has over 110,000 clones, 92% seen once. This specimen was peripheral blood, taken on day 0 of AZD1222 vaccination. The receptors come from an adult in good health.

This chain links TRBV30 with TRBJ2-1, with 7 positions matching TRBD1. Germline CDR1 reads GTSNPN; CDR2 reads SVGIG (reference sequence). CDR3 size: 14 residues. V lost 4 bases, J lost 0 bases, and 3 bases stayed unmatched. In nucleotides, the CDR3 is TGTGCCTGGAACCGGGACAGCTCCTACAATGAGCAGTTCTTC. Translating gives CAWNRDSSYNEQFF.

V and J are TRBV25-1 and TRBJ2-7; D might be TRBD2 (5 bases). CDR1 and CDR2 (germline): MGHDK, SYGVNS. The CDR3 length is 14 residues. V shed 4 bases and J shed 0 bases, with 10 bases lying between them. The CDR3 here is CASSGSSGSYEQYF. The CDR3 nucleotides read TGTGCCAGCAGTGGGTCCAGCGGCTCCTACGAGCAGTACTTC.

V and J are TRBV5-6 and TRBJ2-7, with D unclear. Between the trimmed V and J ends, which lost 3 bases and 3 bases, there was a span of 7 bases. The CDR3 spans 12 residues. Per germline, CDR1 SGHDT and CDR2 YYEEEE. In nucleotides, the CDR3 is TGTGCCAGCAGCTATGGTATCTACGAGCAGTACTTC. Translation: CASSYGIYEQYF.

The chain couples TRBV18 to TRBJ2-1; TRBD1 matches at 10 bases. CDR1 KGHSH and CDR2 LQKENI come from the germline V gene. This CDR3 region has 15 residues. V was clipped by 3 bases and J by 5 bases; unmatched bases: 4. This chain's CDR3 is CASSPPGQGNNEQFF. Here the CDR3 DNA reads TGTGCCAGCTCACCCCCGGGACAGGGGAACAATGAGCAGTTCTTC.

This chain joins TRBV11-1 and TRBJ2-7, with a weak D call TRBD2 (6 bases). The germline CDR1 and CDR2 sequences are SGHAT and FQDESV (reference sequence). V lost 5 bases to trimming and J lost 1 base, with 12 bases between them. The CDR3 length is 14 residues. CDR3 in DNA: TGTGCCAGCAGCCAACGGGGGTCGTCCTACGAGCAGTACTTC. This codes for CASSQRGSSYEQYF. Combining the CDR3 with reference TRBV11-1 and TRBJ2-7 gives the whole variable domain EAEVAQSPRYKITEKSQAVAFWCDPISGHATLYWYRQILGQGPELLVQFQDESVVDDSQLPKDRFSAERLKGVDSTLKIQPAELGDSAMYLCASSQRGSSYEQYFGPGTRLTVT.

The CDR3 loop reads CASSLVLGSQETQYF. The CDR3 DNA sequence: TGCGCCAGCAGCTTGGTCCTAGGAAGCCAAGAGACCCAGTACTTC. This chain uses TRBV5-1 with TRBJ2-5; D not certain. Trimming stripped 0 bases from V and 1 base from J, with 10 bases between. The CDR3 spans 15 residues. Germline assignment: CDR1 SGHRS and CDR2 YFSETQ.

The V and J genes are TRBV20-1 and TRBJ1-2; D unresolved. CDR1 and CDR2 from the germline V gene are DFQATT and SNEGSKA (reference sequence). The CDR3 has 13 amino acids. Trimming shortened V by 3 bases and J by 4 bases, and 12 bases separated the two germline ends. The CDR3: CSASSEALYGYTF. The CDR3 DNA is TGCAGTGCTAGTTCCGAAGCCCTCTATGGCTACACCTTC.

V and J are TRBV5-6 and TRBJ2-1, with D possibly being TRBD2 (7 bases). The CDR3 is 17 amino acids. Trimming pared 4 bases from V and 0 bases from J, leaving 17 bases between. The germline CDR1 and CDR2 sequences are SGHDT and YYEEEE. CDR3 in amino acids: CASSTWSGTPSYNEQFF. The CDR3 nucleotides are TGTGCCAGCAGCACGTGGAGCGGGACACCCTCCTACAATGAGCAGTTCTTC.

The chain is built from TRBV4-3 and TRBJ2-7; D ambiguous. CDR1 is LGHNA and CDR2 is YSLEER in the germline V gene. CDR3 length: 13 residues. V was cut by 0 bases and J by 0 bases, with 3 bases left in between. The CDR3 protein is CASSQDVSYEQYF. As DNA, the CDR3 is TGCGCCAGCAGCCAAGATGTCTCCTACGAGCAGTACTTC.

This sequence joins TRBV3-1 (or the pseudogene TRBV3-2) and TRBJ2-7; the match to TRBD1 covers 8 bases. There are 14 residues in the CDR3. Trimming took 5 bases from V and 6 from J; bases not matched to a gene: 9. In germline, CDR1 is LGHDT, CDR2 YNNKEL (reference sequence). This chain's CDR3 is CASSSRQGNGEQYF. The DNA for the CDR3 is TGTGCCAGCAGCTCCCGACAGGGGAACGGCGAGCAGTACTTC.

The gene calls are TRBV4-1 and TRBJ2-7, with D hard to call. The CDR3 covers 17 residues. Trimming left V 1 base short and J 2 bases short, with 18 bases between. Germline values: CDR1 MGHRA, CDR2 YSYEKL. CDR3 sequence: CASSQVSSEIGTYEQYF. The CDR3, as DNA: TGCGCCAGCAGCCAAGTGTCGTCTGAGATCGGTACCTACGAGCAGTACTTC.

This clone was seen more than once but under ten times. The rearrangement uses TRBV5-6 and TRBJ1-3, with D hard to call. Trimming shortened V by 0 bases and J by 7 bases, and 11 bases separated the two germline ends. The CDR3 spans 14 residues. Germline V gene lookup returns CDR1 SGHDT and CDR2 YYEEEE. Here the CDR3 DNA reads TGTGCCAGCAGCTTGGACCTCCCCGGGAACACCATATATTTT. Amino acid sequence: CASSLDLPGNTIYF.

This clone was seen a single time. CDR3 DNA: TGTGCCAGCAGCTTGGGACAGGCGCCCTACGAGCAGTACTTC. It encodes CASSLGQAPYEQYF. The V call is TRBV5-4, the J call TRBJ2-7; D perhaps matches TRBD1 (6 bases). Deletions cut 0 bases from V and 2 bases from J, with 9 bases between. This CDR3 is 14 amino acids long. Germline loops: CDR1 SGHNT, CDR2 YYREEE (reference sequence).

The gene calls are TRBV5-1 and TRBJ2-1, with D perhaps given as TRBD1 or TRBD2 (5 bases each). V was cut by 3 bases and J by 15 bases, with 13 bases left in between. The germline V gene has CDR1 SGHRS and CDR2 YFSETQ. The CDR3 length is 11 residues. The CDR3 DNA is TGCGCCAGCAGCTCCGCCGGGGCCAGGTTCTTC. It specifies CASSSAGARFF.

The V and J genes are TRBV12-5 and TRBJ2-1; 7 positions agree with TRBD2. CDR1 LGHNT and CDR2 FRNRAP come from the germline V gene. The CDR3 runs to 13 residues. V was pared by 3 bases and J by 9 bases, with 5 bases of the junction left unmatched. The CDR3 loop is CASGFSGRGEQFF. The CDR3 DNA reads as TGTGCTAGTGGTTTTTCAGGGAGGGGTGAGCAGTTCTTC.

The V call is TRBV5-1, the J call TRBJ2-3; TRBD1 matches 7 bases. Trimming removed 2 bases from V and 4 bases from J; junction bases left unmatched: 4. Germline V gives CDR1 SGHRS, CDR2 YFSETQ. The CDR3 runs 14 residues. The CDR3 spells CASSFSQGSDTQYF. DNA for the CDR3: TGCGCCAGCAGCTTCTCACAGGGGTCAGATACGCAGTATTTT.

The chain is built from TRBV19 and TRBJ2-1; the D gene is possibly TRBD2 (5 bases). CDR1 is LNHDA, CDR2 SQIVND, per germline (reference sequence). This CDR3 contains 12 residues. Trimming removed 8 bases at V and 8 bases at J, with 13 bases between. The CDR3 protein is CASSLARDEQFF. CDR3 coding DNA: TGTGCCAGTTCCCTAGCCCGCGATGAGCAGTTCTTC.

This sequence joins TRBV6-1 and TRBJ2-7, with D perhaps matching TRBD1 (6 bases). This CDR3 is built from 14 residues. Germline loops: CDR1 MNHNS, CDR2 SASEGT. The V and J ends lost 2 bases and 2 bases respectively, with 10 bases between them. The CDR3 is CASSERDTTYEQYF. In nucleotides, the CDR3 is TGTGCCAGCAGTGAAAGGGACACTACCTACGAGCAGTACTTC.

This chain joins TRBV19 and TRBJ1-5; D is perhaps TRBD1 (6 bases). The CDR3 totals 17 residues. The V and J ends lost 5 bases and 1 base respectively, with 18 bases between them. CDR1 is LNHDA and CDR2 is SQIVND in the germline V gene (reference sequence). The CDR3 DNA sequence: TGTGCCAGTAGTCCCCTGCGGGGGGCAAAGAGCAATCAGCCCCAGCATTTT. Translation: CASSPLRGAKSNQPQHF.

This clone was counted once. The chain combines TRBV5-1 with TRBJ2-7, with TRBD1 matching 12 bases. V shed 3 bases, J shed 3 bases, and the junction held 4 bases outside the gene matches. The length of the CDR3 is 15 residues. From germline, CDR1 is SGHRS and CDR2 YFSETQ. In DNA, the CDR3 is TGCGCCAGCAGCTCGGGACAGGGGGCCCTCTACGAGCAGTACTTC. Protein: CASSSGQGALYEQYF.

The chain combines TRBV5-4 with TRBJ2-7; possibly TRBD1 for D (6 bases). The CDR3 spans 14 residues. The V end was cut by 1 base, the J end by 4 bases, with 12 bases between. Germline assignment: CDR1 SGHNT and CDR2 YYREEE (reference sequence). The DNA for the CDR3 is TGTGCCAGCAGCTTGTCTGGACAGCTTTACGAGCAGTACTTC. Translation gives CASSLSGQLYEQYF.